This record looks at one T cell receptor (beta chain) sequence and its context. The target antigen is unknown. This sample stems from a study of cytomegalovirus exposure and HLA in healthy donors. General study points: A later analysis linked a missense variant in DCLRE1C to the trimming of TCR beta V and J genes.

The germline CDR1 and CDR2 sequences are SGHNT and YYREEE (reference sequence). The trim removed 0 bases at V and 2 bases at J, leaving 3 bases unmatched. This CDR3 region has 16 residues. Amplification used 60 Vbeta primers and 13 Jbeta primers. Measured with immunoSEQ multiplex PCR; TCRdb has only the in-frame clones, and not every one. This sample has 95,000 or so clones; about four fifths occur once, and the top ten carry roughly 4%. This receptor was taken from a woman aged 70-85 years in good health and CMV-seropositive. The sequenced material came from PBMCs. This chain uses TRBV5-4 with TRBJ2-2; 8 positions match TRBD2. DNA of the CDR3: TGTGCCAGCAGCTTGGGGCTAGCGGGTAACACCGGGGAGCTGTTTTTT. It is translated as CASSLGLAGNTGELFF.